The sequence of this T cell receptor (beta chain) was determined in a study of OX40 agonist ivuxolimab in advanced cancers. Broader study findings: The study observed clonal expansion of CD4+ and CD8+ blood T cells by week 6 at 0.1 to 3.0 mg/kg. Among the least clonally expanded were partial responders at 0.1-3.0 mg/kg.

Regarding this clone: Antigen: not known.

This table comes from immunoSEQ multiplex PCR, and its TCRdb copy is limited to in-frame clones, with some not included. The sample includes nearly 60,000 clones, approximately 88% of them seen just once. The CDR3 is made up of 15 amino acids. V shed 2 bases and J shed 1 base, with 11 bases lying between them. The germline gives CDR1 MGHRA, CDR2 YSYEKL. The J gene is TRBJ2-5, the V gene TRBV4-1; D is ambiguous. The TCR originated in an adult with an advanced solid tumor such as melanoma, head and neck, liver or kidney cancer. Here the sequenced sample was CD4+ or CD8+ T cells sorted from blood, taken in a trial of the OX40 agonist ivuxolimab. The CDR3 loop reads CASSQYGGFQETQYF. The CDR3 DNA follows: TGCGCCAGCAGCCAATACGGTGGCTTCCAAGAGACCCAGTACTTC.